These 28 T cell receptor beta chains were all obtained from the same sample, sequenced in a study of blood T cell repertoires in COVID-19. The table came from immunoSEQ multiplex PCR; TCRdb's copy has only in-frame clones and leaves some out. The sample holds around 390,000 clones; about 83% are singletons and the top ten take 10%. Material: PBMCs or T cells enriched from blood (not recorded which). These receptors were taken from a woman aged 50 to 65 who had recovered from COVID-19.

V and J are TRBV7-8 and TRBJ1-1; 8 bases fit TRBD1. CDR3 size: 16 residues. J gave up 10 bases and V 3 bases, and 16 bases lay outside the gene matches. The germline V gene has CDR1 SGHVS and CDR2 FQNEAQ. The DNA of the CDR3 is TGTGCCAGCAGCTTTGTGGTACAAGCAGGGGGCGAAGTAGCTTTCTTT. Its protein product is CASSFVVQAGGEVAFF.

In DNA, the CDR3 is TGTGCCTGCGGACAGGGGGCCGCGTGGAACACTGAAGCTTTCTTT. This gives the protein CACGQGAAWNTEAFF. V is TRBV30 and J is TRBJ1-1; TRBD1 aligns across 11 bases. The CDR3 has 15 residues. After removal of 6 bases from V and 1 base from J, the junction contained 7 bases not matched to a gene. Germline CDR1 is GTSNPN and CDR2 is SVGIG (reference sequence).

The V call is TRBV7-8, the J call TRBJ1-2, with TRBD1 as a possible D gene (6 bases). This CDR3 has 16 residues. Trimming took 4 bases from V and 3 from J, leaving 18 bases between them. In germline, CDR1 is SGHVS, CDR2 FQNEAQ. The CDR3 spells CASSSLGGVADYGYTF. The DNA of the CDR3 is TGTGCCAGCAGCTCCCTAGGGGGGGTCGCGGACTATGGCTACACCTTC. The full variable domain, rest sourced from reference TRBV7-8 and TRBJ1-2, is GAGVSQSPRYKVAKRGQDVALRCDPISGHVSLFWYQQALGQGPEFLTYFQNEAQLDKSGLPSDRFFAERPEGSVSTLKIQRTQQEDSAVYLCASSSLGGVADYGYTFGSGTRLTVV.

This chain joins TRBV5-8 and TRBJ2-2, with 9 bases that match TRBD1. The V gene's germline CDR1 is SGHTS and CDR2 YDEGEE. The CDR3 is made up of 16 amino acids. The J segment lost 1 base and the V segment lost 5 bases, leaving 6 bases of the junction unmatched. The DNA for the CDR3 is TGTGCCAGCAGACCTCCGGGACAGGGGAACACCGGGGAGCTGTTTTTT. Translated: CASRPPGQGNTGELFF.

The chain combines TRBV7-9 with TRBJ2-7; possibly TRBD1 for D (5 bases). V was cut by 4 bases and J by 0 bases, with 13 bases left in between. The V gene's germline CDR1 is SEHNR and CDR2 FQNEAQ (reference sequence). The CDR3 totals 15 residues. CDR3 region: CASSYDSFRSYEQYF. Here the CDR3 DNA reads TGTGCCAGCAGCTATGACAGTTTTCGCTCCTACGAGCAGTACTTC.

The V and J genes are TRBV5-5 and TRBJ1-4; 7 bases agree with TRBD1. Germline lookup yields CDR1 SGHKS and CDR2 YYEKEE (reference sequence). There are 15 residues in the CDR3. V lost 2 bases to trimming and J lost 3 bases; unmatched junction nucleotides: 4. The CDR3: CASSFTGQANEKLFF. Here the CDR3 DNA reads TGTGCCAGCAGCTTTACAGGACAGGCTAATGAAAAACTGTTTTTT.

This chain joins TRBV19 and TRBJ1-1; D unresolved. Germline lookup yields CDR1 LNHDA and CDR2 SQIVND (reference sequence). The CDR3 length is 13 residues. V gave up 5 bases and J gave up 4 bases, with 11 bases separating them. This CDR3 reads CASSLGRGTEAFF. The CDR3 DNA sequence: TGTGCCAGTAGTCTCGGACGGGGCACTGAAGCTTTCTTT.

V gene TRBV2 combines with J gene TRBJ2-1, with D tentatively TRBD1 (6 bases). The V end lost 2 bases, the J end lost 1 base, and 9 bases lay between the germline ends. Germline CDR1 is SNHLY and CDR2 is FYNNEI. This CDR3 has 15 amino acids. The CDR3 loop is CASSETGISYNEQFF. The CDR3 DNA sequence: TGTGCCAGCAGTGAAACAGGGATTTCCTACAATGAGCAGTTCTTC. The complete variable domain, with remaining parts taken from reference TRBV2 and TRBJ2-1, reads EPEVTQTPSHQVTQMGQEVILRCVPISNHLYFYWYRQILGQKVEFLVSFYNNEISEKSEIFDDQFSVERPDGSNFTLKIRSTKLEDSAMYFCASSETGISYNEQFFGPGTRLTVL.

This clone showed up just once. The chain links TRBV27 to TRBJ2-7, with 10 bases identical to TRBD1. Per germline, CDR1 MNHEY and CDR2 SMNVEV (reference sequence). The CDR3 is made up of 15 amino acids. J gave up 4 bases and V 5 bases, and 8 bases lay outside the gene matches. This CDR3 reads CASSPVRDRGYEQYF. For the CDR3, the DNA is TGTGCCAGCAGTCCAGTCCGGGACAGGGGATACGAGCAGTACTTC.

This chain joins TRBV25-1 and TRBJ1-6; 7 positions agree with TRBD1. This CDR3 contains 15 residues. Trimming took 3 bases from V and 7 from J; bases not matched to a gene: 6. The V gene's germline CDR1 is MGHDK and CDR2 SYGVNS. CDR3 bases: TGTGCCAGCAGTGAGGACAGGTCGGTAAATTCACCCCTCCACTTT. It translates to CASSEDRSVNSPLHF. The whole variable domain, filled in from reference TRBV25-1 and TRBJ1-6, reads EADIYQTPRYLVIGTGKKITLECSQTMGHDKMYWYQQDPGMELHLIHYSYGVNSTEKGDLSSESTVSRIRTEHFPLTLESARPSHTSQYLCASSEDRSVNSPLHFGNGTRLTVT.

Only one count was recorded for this clone. This chain uses TRBV2 with TRBJ1-5; D may be TRBD1 (6 bases). The V and J ends lost 3 bases and 1 base respectively, with 7 bases between them. The CDR3 is 14 residues long. Per the germline V gene, CDR1 is SNHLY and CDR2 is FYNNEI. CDR3 DNA sequence: TGTGCCAGCAGTGACAGGGGCAGCAATCAGCCCCAGCATTTT. Protein product: CASSDRGSNQPQHF.

This clone showed up just a few times. The chain carries TRBV18 and TRBJ1-1, with 7 bases lining up with TRBD1. Germline CDR1 is KGHSH and CDR2 is LQKENI. The CDR3 extends over 16 amino acids. The V segment lost 1 base and the J segment 6 bases; nucleotides outside the gene matches: 11. The CDR3 region is CASSPQQGPLGAEAFF. The DNA of the CDR3 is TGTGCCAGCTCACCACAACAGGGGCCCCTTGGCGCTGAAGCTTTCTTT. The full variable domain, rest sourced from reference TRBV18 and TRBJ1-1, is NAGVMQNPRHLVRRRGQEARLRCSPMKGHSHVYWYRQLPEEGLKFMVYLQKENIIDESGMPKERFSAEFPKEGPSILRIQQVVRGDSAAYFCASSPQQGPLGAEAFFGQGTRLTVV.

The rearrangement joins TRBV6-5 to TRBJ2-7, with 8 bases that match TRBD1. The CDR3 sequence is 15 residues long. After removal of 6 bases from V and 4 bases from J, the junction contained 11 bases not matched to a gene. Germline-derived CDR1 and CDR2 are MNHEY and SVGAGI. CDR3 coding DNA: TGTGCCAGCAGCAAGCCGGGACAGGCTCGGTACGAGCAGTACTTC. The encoded protein is CASSKPGQARYEQYF.

V gene TRBV27 combines with J gene TRBJ1-1, with 10 bases identical to TRBD1. CDR1 is MNHEY and CDR2 is SMNVEV in the germline V gene (reference sequence). The CDR3 spans 16 residues. After removal of 4 bases from V and 4 bases from J, the junction contained 9 bases not matched to a gene. CDR3 loop: CASSYRQGAPGTEAFF. Here the CDR3 DNA reads TGTGCCAGCAGTTACAGACAGGGGGCGCCTGGCACTGAAGCTTTCTTT.

The chain recombines TRBV18 with TRBJ2-7; 8 bases align to TRBD2. Germline V gives CDR1 KGHSH, CDR2 LQKENI. The CDR3 sequence is 13 residues long. The V and J ends lost 1 base and 7 bases, in that order; junction bases with no gene match: 3. CDR3 coding DNA: TGTGCCAGCTCACCACGGTCGGGGGGGGAGCAGTACTTC. Its protein is CASSPRSGGEQYF.

The gene calls are TRBV14 and TRBJ1-2; D remains unclear. This CDR3 spans 14 amino acids. Between the trimmed V and J ends, which lost 8 bases and 4 bases, there was a span of 17 bases. The V gene's germline CDR1 is SGHDN and CDR2 FVKESK. Written as DNA, the CDR3 is TGTGCCAGCCCCCAAGGTGTTCGGGTCTATGGCTACACCTTC. Translating it yields CASPQGVRVYGYTF.

This chain connects TRBV12-5 to TRBJ1-2, with D possibly TRBD1 on 5 matching bases. V was pared by 6 bases and J by 6 bases, with 17 bases between. Germline CDR1 LGHNT, CDR2 FRNRAP. This CDR3 has 14 amino acids. The CDR3 nucleotides read TGTGCTAGTGGCCATGGGGGGGGTAAGGATGGCTACACCTTC. Protein product: CASGHGGGKDGYTF.

The genes are TRBV19 and TRBJ1-5; D is possibly TRBD1 (5 bases). This CDR3 contains 18 residues. The V end lost 3 bases, the J end lost 0 bases, and 18 bases lay between the germline ends. Germline V CDR1 and CDR2: LNHDA, SQIVND (reference sequence). CDR3 region: CASSIGRGNPYSNQPQHF. The CDR3 DNA sequence: TGTGCCAGTAGTATTGGGAGGGGTAATCCCTATAGCAATCAGCCCCAGCATTTT.

This chain joins TRBV18 and TRBJ1-5; D not certain. There are 13 residues in the CDR3. The V gene lost 5 bases and the J gene lost 3 bases, with 8 bases spanning the gap. The germline V gene encodes CDR1 KGHSH and CDR2 LQKENI. The CDR3 nucleotides are TGTGCCAGCTCAGTATCGTTCAATCAGCCCCAGCATTTT. Translated: CASSVSFNQPQHF.

This clone came up once. The chain recombines TRBV7-2 with TRBJ2-2, with D possibly TRBD1 on 5 matching bases. The germline gives CDR1 SGHTA, CDR2 FQGNSA. V lost 5 bases, J lost 5 bases, and 15 bases lay in between. CDR3 size: 15 residues. DNA of the CDR3: TGTGCCAGCAGCCCACCAGGGTTCCGGACCGGGGAGCTGTTTTTT. The encoded protein is CASSPPGFRTGELFF.

This rearrangement joins TRBV28 to TRBJ2-3, with D maybe TRBD1 (5 bases). The length of the CDR3 is 16 residues. The germline V gene encodes CDR1 MDHEN and CDR2 SYDVKM. V lost 7 bases and J 0 bases, leaving 17 bases between the germline ends. The CDR3 loop is CASTMGIQGSTDTQYF. The CDR3 nucleotides are TGTGCCAGCACTATGGGAATTCAGGGAAGCACAGATACGCAGTATTTT.

This clone was detected once. The chain is built from TRBV29-1 and TRBJ1-1; D gene uncertain. CDR1 SQVTM and CDR2 ANQGSEA come from the germline V gene. V gave up 3 bases and J gave up 4 bases, with 12 bases separating them. This CDR3 spans 13 amino acids. This CDR3 reads CSVDSGSVTEAFF. The CDR3 nucleotides are TGCAGCGTTGATTCGGGGTCTGTCACTGAAGCTTTCTTT.

The chain combines TRBV6-5 with TRBJ2-7; 9 bases match TRBD1. Losses at the gene ends were 8 bases for V and 7 bases for J; bases not matched to a gene: 12. Germline loops: CDR1 MNHEY, CDR2 SVGAGI. CDR3 size: 14 residues. CDR3 in amino acids: CASRGTGRYWEQYF. The CDR3 region has the DNA TGTGCCAGCCGGGGGACAGGGAGGTACTGGGAGCAGTACTTC.

This clone was observed a handful of times. The chain links TRBV2 to TRBJ1-2, with no clear D. V gave up 8 bases and J gave up 8 bases, with 15 bases separating them. This CDR3 region has 12 residues. Germline CDR1 is SNHLY and CDR2 is FYNNEI. CDR3 in DNA: TGTGCCAGCGGGAGGGATAACAAGGGCTACACCTTC. As protein: CASGRDNKGYTF. Based on the CDR3 plus reference TRBV2 and TRBJ1-2, the full variable domain is EPEVTQTPSHQVTQMGQEVILRCVPISNHLYFYWYRQILGQKVEFLVSFYNNEISEKSEIFDDQFSVERPDGSNFTLKIRSTKLEDSAMYFCASGRDNKGYTFGSGTRLTVV.

The V gene is TRBV19, the J gene TRBJ2-4; 7 bases match TRBD1. This CDR3 contains 15 residues. Germline V lookup: CDR1 LNHDA, CDR2 SQIVND (reference sequence). V lost 6 bases to trimming and J lost 7 bases; unmatched junction nucleotides: 12. The chain's CDR3 is CASRLGTVSTNIQYF. For the CDR3, the DNA is TGTGCCAGTAGACTCGGGACAGTCTCCACGAACATTCAGTACTTC.

The chain couples TRBV12-3 or TRBV12-4 to TRBJ2-7; perhaps TRBD2 as D (6 bases). Trimming took 1 base from V and 6 from J, leaving 10 bases between them. The CDR3 totals 13 residues. The DNA of the CDR3 is TGTGCCAGCAGTTTAGGGGGAGGTTTCGAGCAGTACTTC. Its translation: CASSLGGGFEQYF.

On this clone itself: One junction end disagrees with the germline gene, perhaps due to a read error. CDR3 bases: TGTGCCAGCAGTAAAGCCCCGGGACTTCTTCCTGAGCAGTTCTTC. Its translation: CASSKAPGLLPEQFF. The chain couples TRBV6-1 to TRBJ2-1, with TRBD2 as a possible D gene (6 bases). The CDR3 runs to 15 residues. Germline V gene sequence: CDR1 MNHNS, CDR2 SASEGT.

This clone showed up just a few times. The rearrangement joins TRBV6-4 to TRBJ1-5; possible D gene TRBD1, 5 bases. This CDR3 region has 15 residues. CDR1 and CDR2 from the germline V gene are MRHNA and SNTAGT. V was pared by 7 bases and J by 4 bases, with 17 bases between. The CDR3 coding sequence is TGTGCCAGCAAAGTTCCCTGTACAGGTAATCAGCCCCAGCATTTT. Residues: CASKVPCTGNQPQHF.